These T cell receptor beta chains were read from a single sample in a study of blood T cell repertoires in COVID-19. Data came from immunoSEQ multiplex PCR; TCRdb stores just in-frame clones and leaves some out. The sample lists 95,000 to 150,000 clones, over 75% occurring once. Sequences were obtained from peripheral blood. The receptors were sampled from a man aged 55 to 69 with active or convalescent COVID-19. CDR3s include the opening cysteine and the closing phenylalanine or tryptophan. A D gene is named only where the DNA matches it firmly. For some rows the clone size is stated as once, few or many, or as a class when expanded; others skip it.

d_gene: TRBD1; v_gene: TRBV19; abundance: -; j_gene: TRBJ2-5; CDR3aa: CASRPRQGNGETQYF; CDR3nt: TGTGCCAGTAGACCTAGACAGGGTAACGGGGAGACCCAGTACTTC
d_gene: -; v_gene: TRBV19; abundance: -; j_gene: TRBJ2-1; CDR3aa: CASRRQQQDNEQFF; CDR3nt: TGTGCCAGTAGAAGACAGCAACAGGACAATGAGCAGTTCTTC
d_gene: -; v_gene: TRBV24-1; abundance: -; j_gene: TRBJ1-2; CDR3aa: CATSQGRDGYTF; CDR3nt: TGTGCCACCAGCCAAGGCCGGGATGGCTACACCTTC
d_gene: TRBD2; v_gene: TRBV6-5; abundance: -; j_gene: TRBJ2-7; CDR3aa: CASSLGGGSYEQYF; CDR3nt: TGTGCCAGCAGTCTGGGGGGGGGCTCCTACGAGCAGTACTTC
d_gene: TRBD2; v_gene: TRBV4-3; abundance: -; j_gene: TRBJ2-5; CDR3aa: CASSQALASGSGETQYF; CDR3nt: TGCGCCAGCAGCCAAGCCTTGGCTAGCGGGAGTGGAGAGACCCAGTACTTC
d_gene: TRBD2; v_gene: TRBV12-3/TRBV12-4; abundance: -; j_gene: TRBJ2-1; CDR3aa: CASQGLADNEQFF; CDR3nt: TGTGCCAGCCAGGGACTAGCAGACAATGAGCAGTTCTTC
d_gene: -; v_gene: TRBV5-4; abundance: few; j_gene: TRBJ2-1; CDR3aa: CASSSAGNNNEQFF; CDR3nt: TGTGCCAGCAGCTCGGCGGGTAACAACAATGAGCAGTTCTTC
d_gene: TRBD2; v_gene: TRBV27; abundance: -; j_gene: TRBJ2-7; CDR3aa: CASSPSGRAPGEQYF; CDR3nt: TGTGCCAGCAGTCCTAGCGGGAGGGCTCCGGGTGAGCAGTACTTC
d_gene: -; v_gene: TRBV14; abundance: -; j_gene: TRBJ2-3; CDR3aa: CASSQLAMTADTQYF; CDR3nt: TGTGCCAGCAGCCAACTAGCGATGACCGCAGATACGCAGTATTTT
d_gene: -; v_gene: TRBV20-1; abundance: -; j_gene: TRBJ1-1; CDR3aa: CSAARGGQAFF; CDR3nt: TGCAGTGCTGCGAGGGGAGGTCAGGCTTTCTTT
d_gene: -; v_gene: TRBV11-2; abundance: -; j_gene: TRBJ2-7; CDR3aa: CASSPSGYEQYF; CDR3nt: TGTGCCAGCAGCCCCTCGGGCTACGAGCAGTACTTC
d_gene: -; v_gene: TRBV7-2; abundance: -; j_gene: TRBJ1-1; CDR3aa: CASSVLQGGYTEAFF; CDR3nt: TGTGCCAGCAGCGTACTACAGGGCGGCTACACTGAAGCTTTCTTT
d_gene: -; v_gene: TRBV9; abundance: -; j_gene: TRBJ2-4; CDR3aa: CASSAVGAGDAKNIQYF; CDR3nt: TGTGCCAGCAGCGCCGTTGGAGCCGGAGATGCCAAAAACATTCAGTACTTC
d_gene: TRBD1; v_gene: TRBV27; abundance: once; j_gene: TRBJ2-5; CDR3aa: CASSSDRGRGETQYF; CDR3nt: TGTGCCAGCAGTTCGGACAGGGGAAGGGGAGAGACCCAGTACTTC
d_gene: TRBD2; v_gene: TRBV14; abundance: -; j_gene: TRBJ2-5; CDR3aa: CASSRGTSVYYQETQYF; CDR3nt: TGTGCCAGCAGTCGCGGGACTAGCGTATACTACCAAGAGACCCAGTACTTC
d_gene: TRBD1; v_gene: TRBV20-1; abundance: once; j_gene: TRBJ2-3; CDR3aa: CSASGTGKGSTDTQYF; CDR3nt: TGCAGTGCTAGTGGGACAGGGAAGGGTTCCACAGATACGCAGTATTTT
d_gene: TRBD2; v_gene: TRBV4-3; abundance: -; j_gene: TRBJ2-1; CDR3aa: CASSHRGLAGEQFF; CDR3nt: TGCGCCAGCAGCCATAGAGGACTAGCCGGTGAGCAGTTCTTC
d_gene: TRBD1; v_gene: TRBV7-2; abundance: -; j_gene: TRBJ1-2; CDR3aa: CASSPDRAFGYTF; CDR3nt: TGTGCCAGCAGCCCGGACAGGGCTTTTGGCTACACCTTC
d_gene: -; v_gene: TRBV6-5; abundance: -; j_gene: TRBJ1-1; CDR3aa: CASGKTGGAFF; CDR3nt: TGTGCCAGCGGAAAGACAGGCGGGGCTTTCTTT
d_gene: TRBD2; v_gene: TRBV20-1; abundance: -; j_gene: TRBJ2-1; CDR3aa: CSASSSGRGYNEQFF; CDR3nt: TGCAGTGCTAGTTCTAGCGGGAGGGGATACAATGAGCAGTTCTTC
d_gene: TRBD2; v_gene: TRBV11-2; abundance: -; j_gene: TRBJ2-2; CDR3aa: CASSPSGRVTGELFF; CDR3nt: TGTGCCAGCAGTCCTAGCGGGAGAGTCACCGGGGAGCTGTTTTTT
d_gene: TRBD2; v_gene: TRBV2; abundance: -; j_gene: TRBJ2-1; CDR3aa: CASSVGLAYNEQFF; CDR3nt: TGTGCCAGCAGTGTGGGACTAGCGTACAATGAGCAGTTCTTC
d_gene: TRBD2; v_gene: TRBV6-5; abundance: -; j_gene: TRBJ2-5; CDR3aa: CASQPSGQETQYF; CDR3nt: TGTGCCAGCCAACCTAGCGGACAAGAGACCCAGTACTTC
d_gene: TRBD1; v_gene: TRBV19; abundance: -; j_gene: TRBJ1-6; CDR3aa: CASSSRGPGQQSSYNSPLHF; CDR3nt: TGTGCCAGTAGTTCACGGGGACCGGGACAGCAAAGCTCCTATAATTCACCCCTCCACTTT
d_gene: -; v_gene: TRBV4-3; abundance: -; j_gene: TRBJ2-7; CDR3aa: CASSQTAWATYEQYF; CDR3nt: TGCGCCAGCAGCCAAACCGCATGGGCAACCTACGAGCAGTACTTC
d_gene: -; v_gene: TRBV7-3; abundance: -; j_gene: TRBJ2-7; CDR3aa: CASSPGTSYEQYF; CDR3nt: TGTGCCAGCAGCCCCGGGACATCCTACGAGCAGTACTTC